These T cell receptor beta chains were read from a single sample in a study of blood T cell repertoires in COVID-19. Method: immunoSEQ multiplex PCR; TCRdb's copy keeps in-frame clones and lacks some. This sample carries 100,000 to 150,000 clones, about 74% of them seen once, and the ten largest clones take 4.5% to 6%. Sequenced: peripheral blood. These receptor sequences come from a man of 80 years or more with COVID-19, enrolled during active disease. Each CDR3 is given with its conserved first and last residue. A D gene is named only where the DNA matches it firmly. Clone sizes are given selectively: once, few, many, or a class where the clone is expanded.

clone_size	v_call	d_call	j_call	cdr3_aa	cdr3_nt
NA	TRBV7-2	NA	TRBJ2-1	CASSLVANNEQFF	TGTGCCAGCAGCTTGGTGGCCAACAATGAGCAGTTCTTC
NA	TRBV5-4	NA	TRBJ2-7	CASSMDSGSSYEQYF	TGTGCCAGCAGTATGGACTCCGGAAGCTCCTACGAGCAGTACTTC
NA	TRBV24-1	TRBD2	TRBJ2-2	CATTSGRGDTGELFF	TGTGCCACCACATCCGGGAGGGGAGACACCGGGGAGCTGTTTTTT
NA	TRBV5-8	TRBD2	TRBJ2-3	CASSLGIGGRSADTQYF	TGTGCCAGCAGCTTGGGAATCGGCGGGAGGTCGGCAGATACGCAGTATTTT
NA	TRBV7-6	NA	TRBJ2-1	CASSLKWLAIDEQFF	TGTGCCAGCAGCTTAAAGTGGTTAGCGATCGATGAGCAGTTCTTC
once	TRBV18	NA	TRBJ2-3	CASSPQEADTQYF	TGTGCCAGCTCACCACAGGAGGCAGATACGCAGTATTTT
few	TRBV3-1/TRBV3-2	NA	TRBJ2-7	CASSQDLGRGTYEQYF	TGTGCCAGCAGCCAAGATTTAGGCAGGGGAACCTACGAGCAGTACTTC
NA	TRBV5-1	TRBD1	TRBJ2-2	CASSWGQGDTGELFF	TGCGCCAGCAGCTGGGGACAGGGAGACACCGGGGAGCTGTTTTTT
NA	TRBV30	NA	TRBJ2-5	CAWRQSDNRETQYF	TGTGCCTGGAGGCAGAGTGACAACCGTGAGACCCAGTACTTC
NA	TRBV27	NA	TRBJ1-2	CASRAQGRLYGYTF	TGTGCCAGCAGGGCCCAGGGTCGGCTCTATGGCTACACCTTC
NA	TRBV6-5	NA	TRBJ2-7	CASSRGSEGNEQYF	TGTGCCAGCAGCCGCGGGTCTGAGGGCAACGAGCAGTACTTC
few	TRBV4-2	TRBD1	TRBJ1-3	CASSQGTTGQGYTIYF	TGTGCCAGCAGCCAAGGTACCACGGGACAGGGTTACACCATATATTTT
NA	TRBV3-1/TRBV3-2	NA	TRBJ1-2	CASSQGGVAGYTF	TGTGCCAGCAGCCAAGGCGGGGTGGCTGGCTACACCTTC
once	TRBV28	NA	TRBJ1-2	CASSYGRNRGYTF	TGTGCCAGCAGTTACGGCAGGAACCGAGGCTACACCTTC
NA	TRBV5-1	NA	TRBJ1-5	CASSPQGRDNQPQHF	TGCGCCAGCAGCCCCCAAGGCAGGGACAATCAGCCCCAGCATTTT
NA	TRBV7-9	NA	TRBJ1-5	CASSRAQGNQPQHF	TGTGCCAGCAGCCGAGCACAGGGAAATCAGCCCCAGCATTTT
NA	TRBV3-1/TRBV3-2	TRBD1	TRBJ1-6	CASNGPGQGNSPLHF	TGTGCCAGCAACGGTCCGGGACAGGGGAATTCACCCCTCCACTTT
NA	TRBV18	NA	TRBJ1-3	CASSPSGTDSGNTIYF	TGTGCCAGCTCACCAAGCGGCACAGACTCTGGAAACACCATATATTTT
NA	TRBV30	NA	TRBJ2-7	CAWSVQAYSYEQYF	TGTGCCTGGAGTGTACAAGCGTACTCCTACGAGCAGTACTTC
NA	TRBV28	TRBD1	TRBJ1-6	CASSLGPGGAGSPLHF	TGTGCCAGCAGTTTAGGGCCAGGGGGCGCAGGATCACCCCTCCACTTT
NA	TRBV6-5	NA	TRBJ1-2	CVILGQNYGYTF	TGTGTCATACTCGGACAGAACTATGGCTACACCTTC
NA	TRBV7-8	NA	TRBJ2-5	CASSPRRLGQETQYF	TGTGCCAGCAGCCCCCGGAGACTAGGCCAAGAGACCCAGTACTTC
NA	TRBV7-8	TRBD1	TRBJ1-3	CASSFPGQGKREGNTIYF	TGTGCCAGCAGTTTCCCGGGACAGGGTAAAAGGGAAGGAAACACCATATATTTT
NA	TRBV11-1	TRBD1	TRBJ2-2	CASSRDRGNTGELFF	TGTGCCAGCAGCCGGGACAGGGGGAACACCGGGGAGCTGTTTTTT
NA	TRBV28	TRBD1	TRBJ1-2	CASSFGTGVYGYTF	TGTGCCAGCAGTTTTGGGACAGGGGTCTATGGCTACACCTTC